This entry features one T cell receptor beta chain sequence. Its antigen is unidentified. Trimming stripped 4 bases from V and 10 bases from J, with 14 bases between. The CDR3 is 13 amino acids. Germline V gene lookup returns CDR1 SGHTA and CDR2 FQGNSA. The data belong to a study of identifying expanded T cells in peripheral blood. Points from the study as a whole: Technical replicates showed around 1.2 changed clones; around 2 weeks about 16.4; four weeks 19. Two-week clone count variance significantly increased as total template count grew.

TCRdb's copy holds only in-frame clones and misses some; the assay was immunoSEQ multiplex PCR. The sample includes 95,000 to 150,000 clones, 84% of them seen just once. Collection occurred without any documented infections or immune events in donors. The rearrangement uses TRBV7-2 and TRBJ2-1; the D gene could be TRBD1 or TRBD2 (6 bases each). The receptor comes from a person between 18 and 70 years old in good health. Sequences were obtained from blood. This chain's CDR3 is CASSSWGAEEQFF. The CDR3 DNA reads as TGTGCCAGCAGCTCCTGGGGGGCCGAAGAGCAGTTCTTC.